This T cell receptor (beta chain) was captured in a study of spatial heterogeneity in lung cancer (dated by TCRdb to about 2019). General notes on the study: Beta-chain transcripts were consistently detected in greater numbers than alpha-chain transcripts, which likely reflects a higher abundance of beta-chain transcripts. At surgery, hundreds of tumor regions, around 68 matched nontumor lung samples and 56 PBMC samples were TCR-sequenced for both alpha and beta chains. In the raw uncorrected reads, each unique combination of TCR and UMI appeared more than ten times on average. The study quantitatively compared TCR alpha and beta repertoires across multiple tumor regions, matched nontumor lung and blood in non-small cell lung cancer. TCR repertoire features were related to nonsynonymous mutation counts determined by whole-exome sequencing of tumor tissue.

Broader findings and caveats from the paper: Confirming at a functional level the hypothesis that regional TCRs recognize regional mutations was considered to require additional single-cell paired TCR alpha and beta sequencing. Ubiquitous expanded tumor TCRs showed up in blood more often at tumor resection than at routine follow-up.

Library construction relied on 5' RACE. The reads were generated on a NextSeq 500. In the TCR library protocol, a unique molecular identifier was attached to each TCR cDNA molecule so that PCR and sequencing errors could be corrected. The source study handled its data this way. Decombinator tools were used for TCR identification, UMI-based error correction and CDR3 extraction. Expanded TCRs were defined as those above a frequency of 2 per 1,000, corresponding to the top 1% of the tumor frequency distribution. Renyi diversity was calculated using the R vegan package after each repertoire was subsampled 100 times to 5,000 TCRs. CDR3 similarity networks were built from amino acid triplet string-kernel similarity, connecting CDR3s with pairwise similarity above 0.82. TCRdb redid the processing of the public reads, applying fastp at Q25 and MiXCR, and retained in-frame beta chains. Each CDR3 protein gets just one entry, which takes the most common genes and DNA from the rows behind it. The V and J calls and clone size are TCRdb's, not the authors'. This sample gives under 900 distinct CDR3 sequences in total; about 15% of them show up just once. The top ten constitute roughly 35% of the sample.

This specimen's time point label, per the study, means: sample taken at primary tumor resection. Without any cell sorting, TCR sequencing was performed on whole RNA extracted either from tumor and nontumor lung tissue or from cryopreserved PBMC samples. Samples were obtained from around 72 patients with early-stage, untreated non-small cell lung cancer from the lung TRACERx cohort. A patient was chosen for TCR sequencing only when enough RNA was available from at least two tumor regions. A remark on this clonotype: Its antigen remains unidentified. Sequence at one end of the junction differs from germline and may be a read error. This beta chain represents an off-target read in a library built for alpha chains; its size is of limited meaning.

The CDR1 and CDR2 encoded by the germline V gene are SGHVS and FQNEAQ. The CDR3 numbers 12 residues from cysteine through phenylalanine. The CDR3 DNA has 36 bases and is translated from base 1. Sequenced here: PBMCs, sampled at surgery. This clonotype was obtained from a male donor with early-stage non-small cell lung cancer. The rearrangement combines TRBV7-8 with TRBJ1-1; the best D guess is TRBD1, with 5 bases matching. The sequence in DNA is TGTGCCAGCAGCTTAGCAGGGGTTGAAGTTTTCTTT. Translated, this gives CASSLAGVEVFF.